Sequencing of this T cell receptor (beta chain) was carried out in a study of radiotherapy plus CTLA-4 blockade in lung cancer. Study-wide context: Among all patients, about 19% showed objective responses, while 30% to 35% had disease control.

The CDR3 sequence is 14 residues long. Trimming took 1 base from V and 3 from J, leaving 11 bases between them. Looked up from germline, CDR1 is SGHTS and CDR2 is YDEGEE. Clones were sequenced by immunoSEQ multiplex PCR, and TCRdb holds only the in-frame ones, with some missing. The data hold some 15,000 clones, with roughly 70% observed a single time. This clone was seen a handful of times. Different DNA sequences within this sample yield the same CDR3. The source of this sequence is a human donor with non-small cell lung cancer whose response to radiotherapy plus ipilimumab could not be evaluated. The sequenced sample was peripheral blood, obtained from a patient treated with radiotherapy plus ipilimumab. The V call is TRBV5-8, the J call TRBJ2-7; D is possibly TRBD1 (7 bases). CDR3: CASSLRGTDYEQYF. CDR3 nucleotide sequence: TGTGCCAGCAGCTTGCGCGGGACAGACTACGAGCAGTACTTC.